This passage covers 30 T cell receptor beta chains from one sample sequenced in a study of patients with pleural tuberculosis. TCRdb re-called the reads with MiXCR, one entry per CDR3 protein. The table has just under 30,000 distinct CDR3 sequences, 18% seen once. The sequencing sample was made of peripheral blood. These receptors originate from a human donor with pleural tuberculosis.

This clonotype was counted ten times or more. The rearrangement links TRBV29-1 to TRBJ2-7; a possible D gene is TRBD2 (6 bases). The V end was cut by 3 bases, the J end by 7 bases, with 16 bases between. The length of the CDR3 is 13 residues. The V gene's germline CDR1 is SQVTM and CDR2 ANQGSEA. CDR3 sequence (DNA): TGCAGCGTTGATTTCGGGACGGCGGGGGAGCAGTACTTC. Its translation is CSVDFGTAGEQYF.

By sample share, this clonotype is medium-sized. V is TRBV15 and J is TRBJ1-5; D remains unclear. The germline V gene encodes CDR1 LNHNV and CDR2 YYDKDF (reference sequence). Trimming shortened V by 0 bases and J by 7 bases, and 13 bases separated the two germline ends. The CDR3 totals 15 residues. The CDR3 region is CATSRDEIVDQPQHF. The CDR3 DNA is TGTGCCACCAGCAGAGATGAGATTGTCGACCAGCCCCAGCATTTT.

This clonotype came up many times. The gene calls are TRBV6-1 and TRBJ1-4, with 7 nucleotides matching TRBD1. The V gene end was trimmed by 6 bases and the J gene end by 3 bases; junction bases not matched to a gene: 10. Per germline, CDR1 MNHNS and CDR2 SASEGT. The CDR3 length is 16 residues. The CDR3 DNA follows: TGTGCCAGCAGAAGCGCCAGGGGGAACGCTAATGAAAAACTGTTTTTT. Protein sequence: CASRSARGNANEKLFF.

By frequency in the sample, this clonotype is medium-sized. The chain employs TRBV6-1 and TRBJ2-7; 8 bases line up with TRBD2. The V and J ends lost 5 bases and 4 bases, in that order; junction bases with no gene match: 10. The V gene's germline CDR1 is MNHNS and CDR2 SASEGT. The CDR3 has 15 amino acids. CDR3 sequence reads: CASSSRTSGRYEQYF. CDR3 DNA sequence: TGTGCCAGCAGTTCCCGAACTAGCGGTCGTTACGAGCAGTACTTC.

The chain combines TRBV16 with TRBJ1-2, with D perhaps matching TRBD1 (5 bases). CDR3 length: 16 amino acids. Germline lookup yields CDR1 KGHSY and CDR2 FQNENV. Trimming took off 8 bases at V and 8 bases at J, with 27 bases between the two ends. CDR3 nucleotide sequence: TGTGCCAGCGGCCTAATAACGGGACGGACCGCCTACGGCTACACCTTC. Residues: CASGLITGRTAYGYTF.

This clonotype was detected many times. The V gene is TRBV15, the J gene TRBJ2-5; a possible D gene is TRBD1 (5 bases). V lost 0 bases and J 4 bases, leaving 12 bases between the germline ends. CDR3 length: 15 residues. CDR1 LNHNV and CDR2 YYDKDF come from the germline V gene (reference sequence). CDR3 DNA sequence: TGTGCCACCAGCAGAGACAGGGCGTCGGGAGAGACCCAGTACTTC. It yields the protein CATSRDRASGETQYF.

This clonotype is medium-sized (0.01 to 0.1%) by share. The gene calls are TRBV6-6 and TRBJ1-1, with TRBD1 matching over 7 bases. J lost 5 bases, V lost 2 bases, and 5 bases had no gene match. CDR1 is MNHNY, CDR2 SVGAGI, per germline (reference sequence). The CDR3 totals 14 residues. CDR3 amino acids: CASSYKGGWTEAFF. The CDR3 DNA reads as TGTGCCAGCAGTTACAAAGGGGGCTGGACTGAAGCTTTCTTT.

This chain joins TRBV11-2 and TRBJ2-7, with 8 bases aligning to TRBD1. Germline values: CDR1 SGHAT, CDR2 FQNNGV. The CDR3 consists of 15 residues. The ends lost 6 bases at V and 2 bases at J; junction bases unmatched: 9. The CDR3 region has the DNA TGTGCCAGCAGATCTAACAGGGGGGCGACCTACGAGCAGTACTTC. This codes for CASRSNRGATYEQYF. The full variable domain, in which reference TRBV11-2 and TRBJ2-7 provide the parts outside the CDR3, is EAGVAQSPRYKIIEKRQSVAFWCNPISGHATLYWYQQILGQGPKLLIQFQNNGVVDDSQLPKDRFSAERLKGVDSTLKIQPAKLEDSAVYLCASRSNRGATYEQYFGPGTRLTVT.

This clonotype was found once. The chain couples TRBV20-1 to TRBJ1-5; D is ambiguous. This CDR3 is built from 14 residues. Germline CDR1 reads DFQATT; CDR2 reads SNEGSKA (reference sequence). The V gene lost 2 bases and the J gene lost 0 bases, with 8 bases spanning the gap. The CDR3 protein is CSARPPVSNQPQHF. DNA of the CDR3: TGCAGTGCTAGACCTCCGGTTAGCAATCAGCCCCAGCATTTT.

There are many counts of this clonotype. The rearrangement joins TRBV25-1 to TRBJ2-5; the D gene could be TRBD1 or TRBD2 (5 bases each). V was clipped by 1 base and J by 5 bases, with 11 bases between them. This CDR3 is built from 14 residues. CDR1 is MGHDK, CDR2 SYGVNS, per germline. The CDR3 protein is CASSESRGRETQYF. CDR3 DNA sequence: TGTGCCAGCAGTGAATCACGGGGCCGGGAGACCCAGTACTTC.

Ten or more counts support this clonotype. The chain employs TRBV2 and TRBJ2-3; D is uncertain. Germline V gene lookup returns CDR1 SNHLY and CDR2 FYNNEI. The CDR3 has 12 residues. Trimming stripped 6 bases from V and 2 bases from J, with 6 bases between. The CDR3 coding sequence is TGTGCCAGCAGCCCTACCACAGATACGCAGTATTTT. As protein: CASSPTTDTQYF.

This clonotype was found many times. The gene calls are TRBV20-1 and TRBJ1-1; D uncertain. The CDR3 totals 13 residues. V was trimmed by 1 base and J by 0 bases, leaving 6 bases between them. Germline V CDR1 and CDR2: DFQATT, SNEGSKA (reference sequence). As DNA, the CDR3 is TGCAGTGCTAGAGCGGGGTTGAACACTGAAGCTTTCTTT. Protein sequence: CSARAGLNTEAFF.

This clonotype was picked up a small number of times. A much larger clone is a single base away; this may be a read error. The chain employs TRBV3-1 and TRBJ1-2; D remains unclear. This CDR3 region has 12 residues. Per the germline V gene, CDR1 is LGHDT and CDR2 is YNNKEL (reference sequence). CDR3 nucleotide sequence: TGTACCAGCAGCCTAGATAACTATGGCTACGCCTTC. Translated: CTSSLDNYGYAF. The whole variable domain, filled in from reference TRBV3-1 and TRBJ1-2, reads DTAVSQTPKYLVTQMGNDKSIKCEQNLGHDTMYWYKQDSKKFLKIMFSYNNKELIINETVPNRFSPKSPDKAHLNLHINSLELGDSAVYFCTSSLDNYGYAFGSGTRLTVV.

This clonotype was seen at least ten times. DNA of the CDR3: TGTGCCAGCAGTTTACCTACTAGTTCCCACGAGCAGTACTTC. This sequence encodes CASSLPTSSHEQYF. The chain has TRBV28 and TRBJ2-7, with D possibly matching TRBD2 (5 bases). The V end was cut by 2 bases, the J end by 5 bases, with 13 bases between. The CDR3 consists of 14 residues. CDR1 is MDHEN and CDR2 is SYDVKM in the germline V gene.

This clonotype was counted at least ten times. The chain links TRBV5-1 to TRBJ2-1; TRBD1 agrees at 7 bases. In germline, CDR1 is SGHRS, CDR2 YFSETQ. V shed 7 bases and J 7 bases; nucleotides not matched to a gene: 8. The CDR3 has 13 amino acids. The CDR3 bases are TGCGCCAGCCAGAGACAGGGCCTGAATGAGCAGTTCTTC. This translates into CASQRQGLNEQFF.

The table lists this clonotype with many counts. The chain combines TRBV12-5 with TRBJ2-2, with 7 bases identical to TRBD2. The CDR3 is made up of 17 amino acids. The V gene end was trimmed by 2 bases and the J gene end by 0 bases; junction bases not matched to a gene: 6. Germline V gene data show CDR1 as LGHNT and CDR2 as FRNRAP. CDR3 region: CASGLWWGTTNTGELFF. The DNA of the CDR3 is TGTGCTAGTGGTTTGTGGTGGGGGACTACGAACACCGGGGAGCTGTTTTTT. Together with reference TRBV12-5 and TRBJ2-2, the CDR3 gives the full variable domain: DARVTQTPRHKVTEMGQEVTMRCQPILGHNTVFWYRQTMMQGLELLAYFRNRAPLDDSGMPKDRFSAEMPDATLATLKIQPSEPRDSAVYFCASGLWWGTTNTGELFFGEGSRLTVL.

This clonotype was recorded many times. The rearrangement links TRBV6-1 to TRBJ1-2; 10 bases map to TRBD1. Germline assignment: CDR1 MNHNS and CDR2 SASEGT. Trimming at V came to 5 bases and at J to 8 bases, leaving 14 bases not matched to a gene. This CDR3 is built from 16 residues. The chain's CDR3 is CASSLSRDRGLKGYTF. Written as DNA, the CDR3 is TGTGCCAGCAGTCTAAGTCGGGACAGGGGTTTAAAAGGCTACACCTTC.

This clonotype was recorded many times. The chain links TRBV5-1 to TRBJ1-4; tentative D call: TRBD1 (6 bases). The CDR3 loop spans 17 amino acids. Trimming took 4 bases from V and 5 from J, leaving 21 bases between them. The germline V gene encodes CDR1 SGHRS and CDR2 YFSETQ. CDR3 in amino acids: CASSLFFRDTANEKLFF. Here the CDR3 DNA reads TGCGCCAGCAGCCTTTTCTTCCGGGACACCGCGAATGAAAAACTGTTTTTT.

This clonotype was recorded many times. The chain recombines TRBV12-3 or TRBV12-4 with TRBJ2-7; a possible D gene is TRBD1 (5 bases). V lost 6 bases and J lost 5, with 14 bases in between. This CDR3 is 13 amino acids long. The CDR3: CASRPQGNHEQYF. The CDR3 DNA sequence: TGTGCCAGCAGACCTCAGGGTAACCACGAGCAGTACTTC.

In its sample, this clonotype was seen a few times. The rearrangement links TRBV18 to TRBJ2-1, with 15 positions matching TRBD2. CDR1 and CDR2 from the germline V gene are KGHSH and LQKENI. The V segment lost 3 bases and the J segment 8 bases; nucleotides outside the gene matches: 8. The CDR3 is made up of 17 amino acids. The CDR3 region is CASSPTGLAGGPDEQFF. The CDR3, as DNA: TGTGCCAGCTCACCGACCGGACTAGCGGGAGGGCCCGATGAGCAGTTCTTC.

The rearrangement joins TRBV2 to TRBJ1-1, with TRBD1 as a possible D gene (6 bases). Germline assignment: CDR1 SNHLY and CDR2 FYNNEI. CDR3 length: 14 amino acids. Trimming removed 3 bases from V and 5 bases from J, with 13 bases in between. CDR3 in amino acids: CASSDRGARTEAFF. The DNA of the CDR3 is TGTGCCAGCAGTGATCGGGGGGCAAGGACTGAAGCTTTCTTT.

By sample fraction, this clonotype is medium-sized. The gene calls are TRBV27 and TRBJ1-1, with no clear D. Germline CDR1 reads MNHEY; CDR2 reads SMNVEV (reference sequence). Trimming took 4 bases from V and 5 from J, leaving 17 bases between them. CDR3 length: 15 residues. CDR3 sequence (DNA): TGTGCCAGCAGTTCCCTGGGAGCAGCTACTACTGAAGCTTTCTTT. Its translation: CASSSLGAATTEAFF.

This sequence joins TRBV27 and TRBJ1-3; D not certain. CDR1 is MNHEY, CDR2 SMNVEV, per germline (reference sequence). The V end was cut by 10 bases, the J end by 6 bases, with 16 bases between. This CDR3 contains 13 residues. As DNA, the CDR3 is TGTGCCAATACGCCTGGTCCTGAAAACACCATATATTTT. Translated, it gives CANTPGPENTIYF.

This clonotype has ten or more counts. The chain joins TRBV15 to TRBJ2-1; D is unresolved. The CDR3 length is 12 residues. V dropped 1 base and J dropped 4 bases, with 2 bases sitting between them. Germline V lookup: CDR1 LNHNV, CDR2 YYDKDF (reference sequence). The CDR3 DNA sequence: TGTGCCACCAGCAGAGGGTACAATGAGCAGTTCTTC. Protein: CATSRGYNEQFF.

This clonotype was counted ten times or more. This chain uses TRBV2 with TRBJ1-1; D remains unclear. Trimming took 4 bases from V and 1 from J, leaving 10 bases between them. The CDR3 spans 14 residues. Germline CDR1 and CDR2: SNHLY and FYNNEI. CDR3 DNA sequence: TGTGCCAGCAGTGTCTTCGGGGAGAACACTGAAGCTTTCTTT. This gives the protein CASSVFGENTEAFF.

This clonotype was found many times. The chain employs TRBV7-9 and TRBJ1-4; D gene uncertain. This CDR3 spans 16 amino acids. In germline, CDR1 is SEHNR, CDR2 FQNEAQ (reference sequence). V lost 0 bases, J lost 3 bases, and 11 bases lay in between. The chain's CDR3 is CASSLALMGPNEKLFF. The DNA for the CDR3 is TGTGCCAGCAGCTTAGCGTTAATGGGCCCTAATGAAAAACTGTTTTTT. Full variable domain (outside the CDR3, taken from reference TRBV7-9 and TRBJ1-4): DTGVSQNPRHKITKRGQNVTFRCDPISEHNRLYWYRQTLGQGPEFLTYFQNEAQLEKSRLLSDRFSAERPKGSFSTLEIQRTEQGDSAMYLCASSLALMGPNEKLFFGSGTQLSVL.

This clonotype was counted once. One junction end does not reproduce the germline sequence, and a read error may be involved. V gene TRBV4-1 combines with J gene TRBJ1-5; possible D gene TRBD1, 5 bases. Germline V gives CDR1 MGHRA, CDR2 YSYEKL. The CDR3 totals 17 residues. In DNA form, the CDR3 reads TGCGCCAGCAAAGAGAGGGGTACCCTCGGGAGCGATCAGCCCCCGCATTTT. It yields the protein CASKERGTLGSDQPPHF.

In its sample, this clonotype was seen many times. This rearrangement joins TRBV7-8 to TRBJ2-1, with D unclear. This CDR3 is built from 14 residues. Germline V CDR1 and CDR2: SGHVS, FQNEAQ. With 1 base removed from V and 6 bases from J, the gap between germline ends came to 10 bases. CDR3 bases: TGTGCCAGCAGCTTAGGCAGGAATATCAATGAGCAGTTCTTC. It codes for CASSLGRNINEQFF.

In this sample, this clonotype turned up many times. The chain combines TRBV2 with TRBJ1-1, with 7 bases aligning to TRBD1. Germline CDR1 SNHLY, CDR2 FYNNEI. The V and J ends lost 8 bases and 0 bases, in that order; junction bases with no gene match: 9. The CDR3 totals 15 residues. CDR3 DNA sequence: TGTGCCAGCCACACAGGGGCCCCATTGAACACTGAAGCTTTCTTT. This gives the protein CASHTGAPLNTEAFF.

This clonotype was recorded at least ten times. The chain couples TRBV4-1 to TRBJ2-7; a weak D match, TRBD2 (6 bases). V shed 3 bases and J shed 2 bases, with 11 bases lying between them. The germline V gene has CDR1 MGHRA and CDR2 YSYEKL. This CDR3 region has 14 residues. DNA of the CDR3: TGCGCCAGCAGCCACCGGGACTTAGCCTACGAGCAGTACTTC. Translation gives CASSHRDLAYEQYF.